This TCR beta chain is drawn from a study of T cell responses to AZD1222 COVID-19 vaccine. This clone occurred a few times. What it binds is not known. Trimming removed 5 bases at V and 9 bases at J, with 11 bases between. Germline assignment: CDR1 LGHNA and CDR2 YSLEER. CDR3 length: 13 amino acids. Profiled with immunoSEQ multiplex PCR; TCRdb holds only in-frame clones, not every one. The table lists roughly 70,000 clones, just over 90% of them singletons. Findings and limits, study-wide: Vaccination with two AZD1222 doses was followed by a rise in Spike-specific TCR breadth and depth. Every sample of the repertoires postdated the peak T cell response.

The chain employs TRBV4-3 and TRBJ1-6, with a weak D call TRBD1 (5 bases). The sequencing here drew on peripheral blood, taken 28 days after the second dose of the MenACWY control vaccine. The TCR originated in an adult who received the MenACWY meningococcal vaccine as a control. The CDR3 protein is CASSIGAGSPLHF. CDR3 DNA: TGCGCCAGCAGCATAGGGGCGGGTTCACCCCTCCACTTT.